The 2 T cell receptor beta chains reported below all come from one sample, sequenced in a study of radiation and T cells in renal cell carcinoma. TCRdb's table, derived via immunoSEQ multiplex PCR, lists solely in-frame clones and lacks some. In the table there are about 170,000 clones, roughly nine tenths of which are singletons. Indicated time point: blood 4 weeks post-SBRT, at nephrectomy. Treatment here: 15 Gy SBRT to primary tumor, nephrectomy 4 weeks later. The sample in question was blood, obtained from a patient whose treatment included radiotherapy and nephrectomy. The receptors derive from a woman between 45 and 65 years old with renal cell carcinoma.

As DNA, the CDR3 is TGCGCCAGCAGCCAAGTAAACAGGGGAAATTCACCCCTCCACTTT. Its translation: CASSQVNRGNSPLHF. The chain recombines TRBV4-1 with TRBJ1-6, with TRBD1 matching 7 bases. The trim removed 1 base at V and 7 bases at J, leaving 4 bases unmatched. Germline assignment: CDR1 MGHRA and CDR2 YSYEKL. This CDR3 contains 15 residues.

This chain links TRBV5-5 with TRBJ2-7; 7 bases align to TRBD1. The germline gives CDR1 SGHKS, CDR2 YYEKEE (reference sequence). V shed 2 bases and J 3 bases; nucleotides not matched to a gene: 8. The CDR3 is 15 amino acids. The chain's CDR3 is CASSFNRDSYYEQYF. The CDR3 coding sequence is TGTGCCAGCAGCTTCAACCGGGACAGTTACTACGAGCAGTACTTC.